These 14 T cell receptor beta chains were sequenced from one sample in a study of a mutant IDH1 vaccine in newly diagnosed glioma. No cognate antigen is known for these TCRs. Sequencing was performed with immunoSEQ multiplex PCR; in TCRdb, only in-frame clones are kept and a portion is missing. The sample has tens of thousands of clones, around nine tenths seen once; the top ten hold 2% to 2.5%. Noted time point: week 35, safety follow-up. A 20-mer mutant IDH1 peptide at 300 ug was injected subcutaneously with topical imiquimod. The sample was PBMCs, taken from a glioma patient whose treatment included an IDH1 peptide vaccine. These TCRs come from a man aged 30-40 years with glioma.

This chain connects TRBV9 to TRBJ1-5, with D unresolved. The germline V and J ends were trimmed by 0 bases and 2 bases, with 9 bases remaining between them. CDR1 and CDR2 from the germline V gene are SGDLS and YYNGEE. The CDR3 length is 15 residues. CDR3 in DNA: TGTGCCAGCAGCGTAGGCGTTTTCGGCAATCAGCCCCAGCATTTT. This translates into CASSVGVFGNQPQHF.

This clone was found a few times. V is TRBV5-1 and J is TRBJ2-2, with D possibly being TRBD1 (6 bases). Germline assignment: CDR1 SGHRS and CDR2 YFSETQ. Trimming removed 0 bases from V and 6 bases from J, with 9 bases in between. The CDR3 sequence is 14 residues long. The CDR3 region is CASSLAPGAGELFF. The CDR3 coding sequence is TGCGCCAGCAGCTTGGCCCCAGGGGCCGGGGAGCTGTTTTTT.

CDR3: CASTSRLAGRTDTQYF. The CDR3 DNA sequence: TGTGCCAGCACCTCCCGACTAGCGGGACGCACAGATACGCAGTATTTT. The rearrangement links TRBV28 to TRBJ2-3, with 11 bases lining up with TRBD2. After removal of 7 bases from V and 1 base from J, the junction contained 7 bases not matched to a gene. CDR1 and CDR2 from the germline V gene are MDHEN and SYDVKM. The CDR3 sequence is 16 residues long.

The V gene is TRBV9, the J gene TRBJ2-2; a weak D match, TRBD2 (7 bases). CDR3 length equals 16 residues. V gave up 4 bases and J gave up 5 bases, with 18 bases separating them. Germline-derived CDR1 and CDR2 are SGDLS and YYNGEE. CDR3 in amino acids: CASSPRGAPGTGELFF. CDR3 sequence (DNA): TGTGCCAGCAGCCCCCGGGGGGCGCCGGGGACCGGGGAGCTGTTTTTT.

The chain links TRBV6-5 to TRBJ2-7, with D unresolved. The V end lost 0 bases, the J end lost 6 bases, and 9 bases lay between the germline ends. CDR3 length: 13 residues. CDR1 is MNHEY and CDR2 is SVGAGI in the germline V gene. CDR3 sequence (DNA): TGTGCCAGCAGTTACTCGAAAGGGTCCGAGCAGTACTTC. Its protein is CASSYSKGSEQYF.

V gene TRBV29-1 combines with J gene TRBJ2-1, with D hard to call. V was cut by 4 bases and J by 3 bases, with 13 bases left in between. The CDR3 loop spans 14 amino acids. Germline assignment: CDR1 SQVTM and CDR2 ANQGSEA. The CDR3 sequence: CSVVIGVGYNEQFF. The CDR3 DNA follows: TGCAGCGTTGTAATTGGTGTTGGCTACAATGAGCAGTTCTTC.

V and J are TRBV2 and TRBJ1-2; D is ambiguous. V shed 3 bases and J shed 4 bases, with 9 bases lying between them. Per germline, CDR1 SNHLY and CDR2 FYNNEI. CDR3 length equals 13 residues. In nucleotides, the CDR3 is TGTGCCAGCAGTGACTGGGGTTCCTATGGCTACACCTTC. Amino acids: CASSDWGSYGYTF.

This rearrangement joins TRBV25-1 to TRBJ1-1; D ambiguous. V lost 1 base, J lost 3 bases, and 12 bases lay in between. This CDR3 region has 15 residues. Looked up from germline, CDR1 is MGHDK and CDR2 is SYGVNS. CDR3: CASSEFEGWDTEAFF. CDR3 DNA: TGTGCCAGCAGTGAATTTGAGGGTTGGGACACTGAAGCTTTCTTT.

The chain uses TRBV5-1 and TRBJ2-7; 9 nucleotides agree with TRBD1. The germline gives CDR1 SGHRS, CDR2 YFSETQ. The CDR3 is made up of 14 amino acids. Germline trimming cut 4 bases from V and 4 bases from J; bases unmatched to any gene: 6. The CDR3 here is CASSTRTGEYEQYF. The CDR3 bases are TGCGCCAGCAGCACTCGGACAGGGGAATACGAGCAGTACTTC.

This chain links TRBV4-1 with TRBJ2-2; TRBD1 matches at 10 bases. Germline CDR1 and CDR2: MGHRA and YSYEKL. This CDR3 is built from 18 residues. After removal of 1 base from V and 4 bases from J, the junction contained 9 bases not matched to a gene. The CDR3 loop reads CASSQVRVDRGITGELFF. The CDR3 coding sequence is TGCGCCAGCAGCCAAGTACGCGTGGACAGGGGGATCACCGGGGAGCTGTTTTTT.

The rearrangement uses TRBV27 and TRBJ2-5; TRBD2 is a possible D gene (6 bases). The CDR3 has 14 residues. Looked up from germline, CDR1 is MNHEY and CDR2 is SMNVEV (reference sequence). The V gene lost 10 bases and the J gene lost 0 bases, with 15 bases spanning the gap. CDR3 residues: CATKLGGDQETQYF. Here the CDR3 DNA reads TGTGCCACCAAGTTGGGGGGAGACCAAGAGACCCAGTACTTC.

The rearrangement joins TRBV11-2 to TRBJ2-7, with 7 positions matching TRBD1. The length of the CDR3 is 19 residues. J was trimmed by 0 bases and V by 5 bases; bases with no gene match: 19. The germline V gene encodes CDR1 SGHAT and CDR2 FQNNGV. This CDR3 reads CASSPWGSRDSHLSYEQYF. The DNA for the CDR3 is TGTGCCAGCAGCCCTTGGGGGTCTAGGGACAGTCACCTCTCCTACGAGCAGTACTTC.

The chain uses TRBV27 and TRBJ1-6; no firm D call. Trimming took off 3 bases at V and 8 bases at J, with 8 bases between the two ends. The CDR3 extends over 13 amino acids. Germline V gives CDR1 MNHEY, CDR2 SMNVEV (reference sequence). The CDR3 sequence is CASSFNWDSPLHF. In DNA form, the CDR3 reads TGTGCCAGCAGTTTTAATTGGGATTCACCCCTCCACTTT.

This chain joins TRBV2 and TRBJ2-3, with 12 bases matching TRBD2. CDR1 SNHLY and CDR2 FYNNEI come from the germline V gene. V was clipped by 5 bases and J by 4 bases; unmatched bases: 4. This CDR3 is built from 15 residues. CDR3 nucleotides: TGTGCCAGCAGTTCCTCTAGCGGGAGGGCAGATACGCAGTATTTT. Translated, it gives CASSSSSGRADTQYF.